This T cell receptor beta chain was identified in a study of shared clonotypes between healthy human individuals. Study background: The study used three CD4 naive, three CD4 memory, two CD8 naive and one CD8 memory plate per donor.

Per the germline V gene, CDR1 is MNHEY and CDR2 is SVGAGI. The CDR3 runs to 16 residues. The J segment lost 4 bases and the V segment lost 0 bases, leaving 7 bases of the junction unmatched. Every immunoSEQ plate was one replicate of a subset's evenly spread DNA. TCRdb's copy holds only in-frame clones and misses some; the assay was immunoSEQ multiplex PCR. Among millions of clones, approximately 92% were seen once, and the ten largest hold over 0.12%. Into CD45RA+ naive and CD45RA-negative memory subsets, the CD4+ cells were split. The chain links TRBV6-5 to TRBJ2-7; 9 positions agree with TRBD1. The clonotype comes from a man between 18 and 35 years old in good health. The sample consisted of naive CD4+ T cells sorted from blood. Subset described: CD45RA+ positively selected. The CDR3 protein is CASSYSPDRGGYEQYF. CDR3 DNA sequence: TGTGCCAGCAGTTACTCCCCTGACAGGGGGGGGTACGAGCAGTACTTC.